The rows below give T cell receptor beta chains drawn from one sample of a study of blood T cell repertoires in COVID-19. Generated by immunoSEQ multiplex PCR, the TCRdb table keeps only in-frame clones and is missing some. The table shows 110,000 to 150,000 clones, with roughly three quarters occurring only once. Material for sequencing was peripheral blood. These receptors were obtained from an older woman with acute or convalescent COVID-19. Both conserved end residues are part of each CDR3. The D gene is left open where the match is weak. Clone size is shown for a subset of rows, as once, few, many or a class of expanded clone.

>NA|NA|TRBV28|TRBJ2-7
TGTGCCAGCAGACCGACAGCAACCTACGAGCAGTACTTC
CASRPTATYEQYF
>NA|TRBD1|TRBV3-1/TRBV3-2|TRBJ1-2
TGTGCCAGCAGCCAAGGGACAGGAGCCGGCTACACCTTC
CASSQGTGAGYTF
>NA|NA|TRBV28|TRBJ1-1
TGTGCCAGCCAAATGGGGCTTGGAGACAGACCGAACACTGAAGCTTTCTTT
CASQMGLGDRPNTEAFF
>NA|TRBD2|TRBV7-7|TRBJ2-1
TGTGCTAGCAGCACGGGACTAATCAACAATGAGCAGTTCTTC
CASSTGLINNEQFF
>NA|NA|TRBV30|TRBJ2-7
TGTGCCTGGAGTGCCACAGGGTGGATAGAGCAGTACTTC
CAWSATGWIEQYF
>few|NA|TRBV19|TRBJ2-1
TGTGCCAGTAGTTTCAGGGAGGAGCCCTACAATGAGCAGTTCTTC
CASSFREEPYNEQFF
>NA|NA|TRBV6-5|TRBJ2-1
TGTGCCAGCGGCGGGATCTGGAATGAGCAGTTCTTC
CASGGIWNEQFF
>NA|NA|TRBV15|TRBJ1-2
TGTGCCACCAGCAGAGATACCCTGGACAGTCTATACCATTTGGGCTACACCTTC
CATSRDTLDSLYHLGYTF
>NA|TRBD1|TRBV6-6|TRBJ2-7
TGTGCCAGCAGGGACAGGATTTACGAGCAGTACTTC
CASRDRIYEQYF
>NA|TRBD1|TRBV15|TRBJ2-3
TGTGCCACCAGCAGAGATTGGACAGGGAGCACAGATACGCAGTATTTT
CATSRDWTGSTDTQYF
>NA|NA|TRBV4-2|TRBJ1-4
TGTGCCAGCAGCCAAGAATCCGGTGCAACTAATGAAAAACTGTTTTTT
CASSQESGATNEKLFF
>NA|TRBD2|TRBV19|TRBJ2-1
TGTGCCAGTAGTGAACTAGCGCAACTTTACAATGAGCAGTTCTTC
CASSELAQLYNEQFF
>few|NA|TRBV29-1|TRBJ1-1
TGCAGCGTTGCCCTAACGGGGACTCACCGGGAAGCTTTCTTT
CSVALTGTHREAFF
>NA|NA|TRBV7-9|TRBJ1-2
TGTGCCAGCAGCCTAAATTACAGGGTCGGGGCCAACTATGGCTACACCTTC
CASSLNYRVGANYGYTF
>NA|TRBD1|TRBV7-9|TRBJ2-2
TGTGCCAGCAGCCTGGACAGGGGCATCACCGGGGAGCTGTTTTTT
CASSLDRGITGELFF
>NA|TRBD1|TRBV7-8|TRBJ2-7
TGTGCCAGCAGCCCAGGGGGACCCTACGAGCAGTACTTC
CASSPGGPYEQYF
>NA|NA|TRBV14|TRBJ1-1
TGTGCCAGCAGCCACCTGACTGGGAACACTGAAGCTTTCTTT
CASSHLTGNTEAFF
>few|TRBD2|TRBV6-4|TRBJ2-3
TGTGCCAGCAGTGTCCCAAGTAAAACTAGCGGGAGTAAGGATACGCAGTATTTT
CASSVPSKTSGSKDTQYF
>NA|TRBD2|TRBV5-1|TRBJ2-1
TGCGCCAGCAGGTTTCTAGCGGGAGGGAGCTCCTACAATGAGCAGTTCTTC
CASRFLAGGSSYNEQFF
>NA|NA|TRBV30|TRBJ2-1
TGTGCCTGGACAGGGTATCAGTGGTCCAATGAGCAGTTCTTC
CAWTGYQWSNEQFF
>NA|TRBD2|TRBV24-1|TRBJ2-1
TGTGCCACCAGTGAGCGCGGGAGTGTGTCCCAAGAGCAGTTCTTC
CATSERGSVSQEQFF
>NA|TRBD1|TRBV5-1|TRBJ1-4
TGCGCCAGCAGCTTCTCGACAGGGGCTAATGAAAAACTGTTTTTT
CASSFSTGANEKLFF
>NA|TRBD1|TRBV19|TRBJ1-5
TGTGCCGTCCGGGGGACAGGGATAGACAATCAGCCCCAGCATTTT
CAVRGTGIDNQPQHF
>NA|NA|TRBV27|TRBJ2-7
TGTGCCAGCAGTTTTGGCGGGTTAAGGTACGAGCAGTACTTC
CASSFGGLRYEQYF
>NA|NA|TRBV9|TRBJ1-2
TGTGCCAGCAGAGGAGCCACTAACTATGGCTACACCTTC
CASRGATNYGYTF
>NA|TRBD2|TRBV5-6|TRBJ2-1
TGTGCCAGCAGCTTGAGCGGGGGGTTGAATGAGCAGTTCTTC
CASSLSGGLNEQFF
>NA|NA|TRBV11-2|TRBJ2-7
TGTGCCAGCAGCTTAGTAATCGGGAGTCCAACCTACGAGCAGTACTTC
CASSLVIGSPTYEQYF
>NA|TRBD1|TRBV27|TRBJ2-7
TGTGCCAGCAGTTTAAGGGGGCCACAGGGGCCCTACGAGCAGTACTTC
CASSLRGPQGPYEQYF
>NA|NA|TRBV30|TRBJ2-3
TGTGCCTGGGGGCGGGGAGACACAGATACGCAGTATTTT
CAWGRGDTDTQYF
>NA|TRBD1|TRBV28|TRBJ1-6
TGTGCCAGCAGTCCCGGACAGGTTCTCAATTCACCCCTCCACTTT
CASSPGQVLNSPLHF
>once|NA|TRBV5-1|TRBJ2-7
TGCGCCAGCAGCACGGCGGTGGGGCAGGGTTCCTACGAGCAGTACTTC
CASSTAVGQGSYEQYF
>NA|NA|TRBV5-1|TRBJ2-6
TGCGCCAGCAGCCTACCACCCCGGTCTCGGGCCAACGTCCTGACTTTC
CASSLPPRSRANVLTF
>NA|TRBD2|TRBV5-1|TRBJ2-4
TGCGCCAGCAGCTTGGTGACTAGCGGGAGTGGGGCCAAAAACATTCAGTACTTC
CASSLVTSGSGAKNIQYF
>NA|NA|TRBV19|TRBJ1-2
TGTGCCAGTAGTGACAGGCCCCCCGGCGGCTACACCTTC
CASSDRPPGGYTF
>NA|NA|TRBV10-3|TRBJ1-2
TGTGCCATCCGTGGGGGAGGATCGAACTATGGCTACACCTTC
CAIRGGGSNYGYTF
>NA|NA|TRBV10-2|TRBJ2-2
TGCGCCACCCACTCCAACCGGGACACCGGGGAGCTGTTTTTT
CATHSNRDTGELFF
>NA|NA|TRBV5-1|TRBJ1-2
TGCGCCAGCAGCTTGGTATTGGGGGAGGGCTATGGCTACACCTTC
CASSLVLGEGYGYTF
>NA|NA|TRBV6-4|TRBJ1-1
TGTGCCAGCAGTTTCGCAGGTGGCACTGAAGCTTTCTTT
CASSFAGGTEAFF
>NA|TRBD2|TRBV7-3|TRBJ2-1
TGTGCCAGCAGCCCCGGGTTAGCGGGAGGCTATGAGCAGTTCTTC
CASSPGLAGGYEQFF
>few|NA|TRBV28|TRBJ2-5
TGTGCCAGCAGTTTTTACTCCGGGGTGGTGGAGACCCAGTACTTC
CASSFYSGVVETQYF
>NA|NA|TRBV27|TRBJ1-2
TGTGCCAGCAGTTCCGTCAAAGAGTATGGCTACACCTTC
CASSSVKEYGYTF
>NA|TRBD2|TRBV6-5|TRBJ2-1
TGTGCCAGCAGTACCCGACTAGCGGGAGGGCATGAGCAGTTCTTC
CASSTRLAGGHEQFF
>NA|NA|TRBV27|TRBJ2-1
TGTGCCAGCAGTTTATTTGCGGGGCCGAGCTACAATGAGCAGTTCTTC
CASSLFAGPSYNEQFF
>NA|NA|TRBV3-1/TRBV3-2|TRBJ1-4
TGTGCCAGCAGCCAACAACCCTGGGGCGAACTGTTTTTT
CASSQQPWGELFF
>once|NA|TRBV5-1|TRBJ1-5
TGCGCCAGCAGCTTGGCGGGAAGTCAGCCCCAGCATTTT
CASSLAGSQPQHF
>NA|TRBD2|TRBV28|TRBJ2-7
TGTGCCAGCAGTTTCCTTCTCTCACTAGCGGGACCTAGGTACGAGCAGTACTTC
CASSFLLSLAGPRYEQYF
>NA|NA|TRBV7-2|TRBJ2-2
TGTGCCAGCAGCTTATTAGGTCAGGGCCACGACACCGGGGAGCTGTTTTTT
CASSLLGQGHDTGELFF